The rows below give T cell receptor beta chains drawn from one sample of a study of regulatory T cells in long-lasting Graves disease. TCRdb processed the multiplex PCR reads anew with MiXCR; each CDR3 protein has one entry. The sample carries around 500,000 distinct CDR3 sequences, more than 10% recorded once. These same data were also listed under a study on T cells in Graves' hyperthyroidism and ophthalmopathy.

The sequenced sample was peripheral blood mononuclear cells (PBMCs), obtained at new diagnosis, from a patient treated with antithyroid drugs. The receptors stem from a woman aged 25 to 45 with Graves disease. Each CDR3 is given with its conserved first and last residue. The D gene is left open where the match is weak. A clone size is listed for some rows: how often the clone was seen (once, few, many), or a class if it is expanded.

CDR3 length,D gene,J gene,clone size,V gene,CDR3 protein,CDR3 DNA
15,TRBD2,TRBJ2-1,many,TRBV19,CASTRSGSGSNEQFF,TGTGCCAGTACGCGTAGCGGGAGCGGTTCAAATGAGCAGTTCTTC
12,-,TRBJ1-5,many,TRBV28,CASNNIDQPQHF,TGTGCCAGCAATAACATAGATCAGCCCCAGCATTTT
11,TRBD2,TRBJ2-7,few,TRBV20-1,CMIAGAGEQYF,TGCATGATAGCGGGAGCGGGGGAGCAGTACTTC
13,-,TRBJ1-5,-,TRBV20-1,CSAAGYSNQPQHF,TGCAGTGCCGCGGGGTATAGCAATCAGCCCCAGCATTTT
14,-,TRBJ2-1,few,TRBV19,CASSIDPPGNEQFF,TGTGCCAGTAGTATCGACCCCCCGGGCAATGAGCAGTTCTTC
16,TRBD2,TRBJ2-5,few,TRBV9,CASSGGLAGGGETQYF,TGTGCCAGCAGCGGGGGACTAGCGGGAGGCGGTGAGACCCAGTACTTC
15,-,TRBJ2-6,few,TRBV6-2/TRBV6-3,CASSAPFSGANVLTF,TGTGCCAGCAGTGCCCCCTTCTCTGGGGCCAACGTCCTGACTTTC
16,TRBD2,TRBJ2-5,-,TRBV5-6,CASSPQLAGGYNEQYF,TGTGCCAGCAGCCCCCAACTAGCGGGAGGCTACAATGAGCAGTACTTC
15,-,TRBJ2-5,many,TRBV28,CASSLPARGSETQYF,TGTGCCAGCAGTCTACCCGCGCGGGGCAGTGAGACCCAGTACTTC
18,TRBD2,TRBJ2-3,many,TRBV4-2,CASSQDPSASGRTDTQYF,TGTGCCAGCAGCCAAGACCCTTCCGCTAGCGGGAGGACAGATACGCAGTATTTT
16,TRBD1,TRBJ1-2,few,TRBV20-1,CSASRLRGGVVYGYTF,TGCAGTGCTAGTCGTCTCCGAGGGGGCGTGGTATATGGCTACACCTTC
15,TRBD1,TRBJ2-3,many,TRBV11-2,CASSSRDRGTDTQYF,TGTGCCAGCAGCTCCCGGGACAGGGGAACAGATACGCAGTATTTT
14,-,TRBJ2-3,-,TRBV14,CASSQTSPPDTQYF,TGTGCCAGCAGCCAAACCAGTCCTCCAGATACGCAGTATTTT
14,-,TRBJ2-2,many,TRBV7-9,CASPPGLNTGELFF,TGTGCCAGCCCCCCGGGCCTAAACACCGGGGAGCTGTTTTTT
15,-,TRBJ1-5,-,TRBV9,CASSVSAGRNQPQHF,TGTGCCAGCAGCGTTTCGGCGGGGCGCAATCAGCCCCAGCATTTT